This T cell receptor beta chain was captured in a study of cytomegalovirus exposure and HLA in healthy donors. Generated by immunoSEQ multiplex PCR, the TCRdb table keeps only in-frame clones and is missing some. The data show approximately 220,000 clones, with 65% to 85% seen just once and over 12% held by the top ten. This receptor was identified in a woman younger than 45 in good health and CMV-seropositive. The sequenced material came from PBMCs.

The CDR3, as DNA: TGCGCCAGCAGCTTGGGTCCCAGGGGAAGCACAGATACGCAGTATTTT. This gives the protein CASSLGPRGSTDTQYF. The V gene is TRBV5-1, the J gene TRBJ2-3, with D possibly matching TRBD1 (6 bases). The V and J ends lost 0 bases and 0 bases respectively, with 11 bases between them. This CDR3 is 16 amino acids long. From germline, CDR1 is SGHRS and CDR2 YFSETQ.